This entry describes one T cell receptor (beta chain). These data are taken from a study of blood T cell repertoires in COVID-19. About the study: COVID-19 samples from acute and convalescent phases originated in the United States, Italy and Spain.

The germline CDR1 and CDR2 sequences are LGHDT and YNNKEL (reference sequence). The CDR3 totals 15 residues. The ends were cut back, 3 bases at V and 6 bases at J, with 18 bases in the middle. In the source study's methods: Using reference gene primer amplification, nucleated cell counts were estimated. The data were produced by immunoSEQ multiplex PCR, yet TCRdb's version contains in-frame clones alone and is incomplete. D and trimming were read from the DNA, whereas the V and J calls and clone size are those reported in that table. The sample consists of about 390,000 clones, around nine tenths of them appearing once. Cohorts were determined from participant-reported clinical history. The study counted Cohort 3 donors as recovered given two negative PCRs, clearance, or symptom resolution.

The receptor's source is a woman between 50 and 59 years old who had recovered from COVID-19. The chain carries TRBV3-1 (or the pseudogene TRBV3-2) and TRBJ2-7; D is undetermined. Sample: PBMCs or T cells enriched from blood (not recorded which). The CDR3 coding sequence is TGTGCCAGCAGCCACCCTGGTGATACCAGTGTCGAGCAGTACTTC. The encoded protein is CASSHPGDTSVEQYF.